The entry below gives a single T cell receptor (beta chain) sequence along with its context. This clone was recorded a few times. Its antigen remains unidentified. The record has no base qualities; no much larger clone is one base away. The cohort consisted of approximately 670 healthy bone marrow donors. Cohort members were all nominally healthy when sampled, although unrecorded immune exposures were likely present. The donor tested CMV seropositive and was one of the 289 seropositive cohort members. Each donor provided a peripheral blood sample, and peripheral blood mononuclear cells were used for TCR beta sequencing. Genomic DNA was extracted from the blood cell samples with the Qiagen DNeasy Blood Extraction Kit. Germline trimming: 4 bases from V, 8 bases from J; junction bases outside gene matches: 6. Looking up the germline V gene yields CDR1 MDHEN and CDR2 SYDVKM. From cysteine to phenylalanine, the CDR3 is 14 amino acids long. Solely the CDR3 DNA is kept, with 42 bases framed from the first base.

This sample was taken from a study of cytomegalovirus exposure and HLA in healthy donors (dated by TCRdb to the late 2010s). About the full investigation: In an earlier analysis of roughly 500 of the donors, 276 Gb of sequence data and 90 million to 120 million unique TCR beta sequences from about 179 million T cells were reported. About 310 gigabases of sequencing data and approximately 93 million unique TCR sequences were included in an early release covering about 620 HLA-typed donors. Among the approximately 420 genotyped donors, approximately 76% belonged to the genetic ancestry cluster associated with self-reported Caucasian donors. The study aimed to test whether cataloging public T cell receptors could reveal signatures of past pathogen exposure. The T cell repertoires of 666 subjects were profiled by immunosequencing and related to cytomegalovirus serostatus. A separate validation cohort of 100 to 150 different subjects was used in addition to the 666-subject first cohort. The study combined high-throughput TCR immunosequencing, statistical association of individual TCRs with disease status, and machine learning to predict cytomegalovirus infection status. In a later analysis, previously published TCR beta repertoires from more than 500 donors were re-analyzed and high-resolution HLA genotyping was added so that TCR occurrence patterns could be studied. Rather than drawing on any new phenotypic data, the later analysis identified candidate immune exposures from TCR beta sequences and the way those sequences occurred across donors. An earlier analysis of roughly 580 of the donors used high-throughput TCR beta sequencing to judge whether each TCR beta V gene segment behaved as functional or pseudogenic. Donor age, sex, ethnicity and CMV serostatus were compiled alongside the repertoire data. A later genetic analysis used genome-wide SNP genotypes for about 65% of the 666 donors, treating that subset as a discovery cohort. Every repertoire in the discovery cohort had been generated on one and the same sequencing platform. Class I and class II HLA loci were covered by the typing at four-digit resolution. The number of donors typed differed by locus, with about 629-640 for A, B, C, DRB1 and DQB1, over 500 for DQA1, 606 for DPA1, and 400 to 490 for DPB1. Because of strong linkage in the cohort, roughly five DR-DQ haplotypes were treated as single units for association and clustering. Among some 400 genotyped donors of the cohort, an average of around 240,000 unique TCR beta nucleotide sequences were sequenced per donor, roughly 18% of them non-productive. The investigation overall reported the following: CMV serostatus was the only immune exposure information available for the cohort. A cluster of highly shared sequence variants was judged likely to be a technical artifact of the sequencing pipeline. Because HLA typing was missing for some donors at each locus, association tests included only the typed subset. Assigning TCR associations to individual alleles was difficult when HLA alleles, especially DR and DQ, strongly co-occurred. Most TCR sequences were observed very rarely across donors, whereas some public TCRs were present in many individuals. Linkage disequilibrium might explain the correlated functional status among segregating V segments, but an unknown experimental factor could not be excluded. V-gene and J-gene trimming of TCR beta chains was associated with a missense DCLRE1C variant in a later genetic analysis, and the association was replicated in an independent cohort. A later analysis found that TCR association rates varied across HLA loci, with DRB1 alleles showing the most associated TCRs and HLA-C alleles the fewest. In a later genetic analysis, fewer N-insertions in productive TCRs were reported among donors in an Asian-associated ancestry cluster than the roughly 670-donor mean. The classifier was reported to diagnose cytomegalovirus status with high specificity and sensitivity in both the original cohort and the validation cohort. The presence/absence analyses assumed that sequencing depth was roughly uniform across donors, and that assumption may not be true. Some IMGT-functional V segments, including TRBV6-2 and TRBV6-3, could not be distinguished by the 87-base-pair reads and were therefore excluded. A later analysis associated 17,000 or so TCR beta sequences with specific HLA alleles at a false discovery rate of 0.05. The earlier analysis of around 600 of the donors excluded some 15 rarely observed V segments, including chromosome 9 orphons, because counts were too low. In a later analysis, HLA-associated TCR beta chains showed more clonal expansion and lower generation probabilities than non-associated chains that were equally common. Only TCR beta chains were sequenced in this cohort, and the absence of alpha or paired-chain data limited detectable features. In vitro tests confirmed that a few of the cytomegalovirus-associated TCR beta chains recognize cytomegalovirus antigens. Most CMV-associated TCR beta chains appeared to be HLA-restricted in a later analysis, and the HLA associations seemed to be driven largely by CMV exposure. An earlier analysis of some 590 of the donors showed that most TCR beta V segments appeared in productive rearrangements either about 90% or about 30% of the time, which broadly matched IMGT annotations. It was suggested by the authors that the approach could potentially be generalized to other disease states and immunological phenotypes. According to a later analysis, parvovirus B19, influenza, CMV and Epstein-Barr virus appeared linked to several top co-occurrence clusters. A further reported finding was that TCR beta sequences accurately predicted the HLA-A and HLA-B alleles for most subjects in the first cohort. A total of 164 TCR beta chains were listed by the study as associated with cytomegalovirus.

The library was generated by the immunoSEQ multiplex PCR assay. A mixture of 60 forward primers for TCR Vbeta segments and 13 reverse primers for TCR Jbeta segments was used in the multiplex PCR. Amplification of the CDR3 region of rearranged TCR beta genes was performed with a multiplex PCR assay on genomic DNA. Amplified TCR beta libraries were sequenced as 87-base-pair reads on the Illumina HiSeq System. The study's processing was this. A later analysis counted 65 million to 90 million unique TCR beta chains across the 666 repertoires, and some 11 million of these chains were shared by at least two donors. Raw reads were error-corrected and collapsed into unique sequences by a nearest-neighbor algorithm in which closely related sequences were merged to remove PCR and sequencing errors. To assign V, D and J gene segments, CDR3 sequences were aligned to IMGT reference sequences. For a sequence to be retained, at least a six-nucleotide match to both a V gene segment and a J gene segment was required. A rearrangement counted as productive if the CDR3 had no stop codons and remained in frame with V and J, and every other rearrangement counted as non-productive. Following IMGT convention, CDR3 was defined as the stretch from the second conserved V-encoded cysteine up to the conserved J-encoded phenylalanine. The earlier analysis of some 540 of the donors excluded any sequence lacking an unambiguous match to a single V gene segment. An earlier analysis of 450 to 650 of the donors called V segments functional above 56.7% productive rearrangements and segregating when the between-donor standard deviation exceeded 5%. To diagnose cytomegalovirus status from the catalog of TCR beta chain sequences, a statistical classification framework was built. A later analysis assigned V and J genes by comparing TCR nucleotide sequences with IMGT/GENE-DB human TR gene sequences. Using the TCRdist pipeline, a later analysis assigned CDR3 sequences along with most-parsimonious VDJ recombination scenarios. In a later analysis, each TCR beta chain was defined by its CDR3 amino acid sequence together with its V-gene family, and reads without a unique V-gene family were excluded. As a way to deal with suspected cross-contamination and a sequencing artifact, a later analysis dropped 640 or so nucleotide sequences that were highly shared and had low generation probability. A later analysis calculated a clonal expansion index for each public chain from normalized within-repertoire ranks of inferred template counts. Generation probabilities in a later analysis came from a VDJ recombination model fitted to out-of-frame rearrangements, and those results were checked against IGoR. In a later analysis, TCR-TCR, TCR-HLA and TCR-CMV co-occurrence was scored with hypergeometric tests, and a repertoire-size bias correction was applied to TCR pairs. In a later analysis, false discovery rates were estimated by permuting HLA or CMV assignments 20 times. A later analysis grouped co-occurring TCRs with DBSCAN, adding TCRdist sequence similarity when clustering within HLA-allele-positive subsets. Repertoires with fewer than 30,000 or more than 120,000 public chains, plus five repertoires with anomalous nucleotide sharing, were excluded from co-occurrence clustering. Drawn from immuneACCESS, this table holds only the in-frame rearrangements with V and J called that TCRdb kept. Clones are partly lost; checked studies trace under half to an unresolved V gene and leave the rest unexplained. The V and J calls and clone size come from that table; D and trimming were worked out from the DNA. This sample gives 90,000 or so clones in total; approximately 71% of them show up just once. In total, the top ten clones hold more than 15% of the sample.

The receptor comes from a woman aged 18-29 years in good health and CMV-seropositive. The specimen sequenced was PBMCs. The rearranged chain carries TRBV28 and TRBJ1-4; a stretch of 8 junction bases matches TRBD1. This receptor has the CDR3 CASSWDRRLEKLFF. The nucleotide sequence is given as TGTGCCAGCAGTTGGGACAGGAGGCTGGAAAAACTGTTTTTT.